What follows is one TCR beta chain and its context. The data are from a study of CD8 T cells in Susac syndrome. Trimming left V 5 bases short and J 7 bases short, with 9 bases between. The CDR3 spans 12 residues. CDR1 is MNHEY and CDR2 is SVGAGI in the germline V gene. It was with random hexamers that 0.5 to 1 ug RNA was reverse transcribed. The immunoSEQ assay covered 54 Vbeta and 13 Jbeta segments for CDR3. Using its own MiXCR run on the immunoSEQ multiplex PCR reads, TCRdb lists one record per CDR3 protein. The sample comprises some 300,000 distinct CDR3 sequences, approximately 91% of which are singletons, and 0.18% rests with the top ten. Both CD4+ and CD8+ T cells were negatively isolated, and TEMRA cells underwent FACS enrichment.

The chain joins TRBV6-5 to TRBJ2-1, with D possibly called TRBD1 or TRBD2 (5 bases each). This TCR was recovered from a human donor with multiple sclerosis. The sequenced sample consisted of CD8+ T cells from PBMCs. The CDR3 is CASSGWGNEQFF. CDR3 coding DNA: TGTGCCAGCAGTGGGTGGGGGAATGAGCAGTTCTTC.